This TCR beta chain was observed in a study of blood T cell repertoires in COVID-19. Here immunoSEQ multiplex PCR was the method, and the copy in TCRdb shows in-frame clones only, minus some. The sample has around 200,000 clones, 65% to 80% seen once. Trimming at V came to 6 bases and at J to 7 bases, leaving 6 bases not matched to a gene. Germline V CDR1 and CDR2: SNHLY, FYNNEI. The CDR3 has 14 residues. The sample comprised peripheral blood. The chain joins TRBV2 to TRBJ1-4, with 9 bases matching TRBD1. The sequence derives from a woman aged 45 to 65 with acute or convalescent COVID-19. CDR3 sequence reads: CASRSGTGIEKLFF. The CDR3 nucleotides read TGTGCCAGCAGGTCCGGGACAGGGATTGAAAAACTGTTTTTT.